Presented here are 17 T cell receptor beta chains from one specimen sequenced in a study of control samples from healthy donors and cancer patients. Profiled with immunoSEQ multiplex PCR; TCRdb holds only in-frame clones, not every one. The data show roughly 160,000 clones, just over 85% seen once. Sequenced material: blood. The origin of the receptors is a woman aged 25 to 39 in good health.

The chain joins TRBV9 to TRBJ1-5; D gene unclear. This CDR3 is built from 13 residues. Germline V gives CDR1 SGDLS, CDR2 YYNGEE. V was shortened by 0 bases and J by 3 bases, with 4 bases between the two germline ends. This CDR3 reads CASSVDNNQPQHF. In DNA form, the CDR3 reads TGTGCCAGCAGCGTAGACAACAATCAGCCCCAGCATTTT.

In this sample, this clone turned up once. The chain joins TRBV5-4 to TRBJ1-5; D is possibly TRBD1 (5 bases). The CDR3 is 15 residues long. CDR1 is SGHNT and CDR2 is YYREEE in the germline V gene (reference sequence). V was cut by 2 bases and J by 0 bases, with 9 bases left in between. CDR3 region: CASSFGGNSNQPQHF. The CDR3 nucleotides are TGTGCCAGCAGCTTCGGGGGTAATAGCAATCAGCCCCAGCATTTT.

This chain joins TRBV12-3 or TRBV12-4 and TRBJ1-2; no definite D call. The CDR3 spans 13 residues. Trimming removed 2 bases at V and 0 bases at J, with 4 bases between. The CDR3 region is CASSLRPNYGYTF. Written as DNA, the CDR3 is TGTGCCAGCAGTTTACGGCCTAACTATGGCTACACCTTC.

This chain joins TRBV30 and TRBJ2-1, with D unclear. Germline CDR1 reads GTSNPN; CDR2 reads SVGIG (reference sequence). Deletions cut 0 bases from V and 0 bases from J, with 9 bases between. CDR3 length equals 15 residues. DNA of the CDR3: TGTGCCTGGAGTGTCGACTCTCTCTCCTACAATGAGCAGTTCTTC. Translated: CAWSVDSLSYNEQFF.

In its sample, this clone was seen once. The CDR3 DNA sequence: TGCGCCAGCAGCACAGGGTCGGCTGAAGCTTTCTTT. Protein: CASSTGSAEAFF. This chain connects TRBV5-1 to TRBJ1-1; tentative D call: TRBD1 (6 bases). This CDR3 is 12 amino acids long. V was trimmed by 4 bases and J by 6 bases, leaving 10 bases between them. Looked up from germline, CDR1 is SGHRS and CDR2 is YFSETQ.

This sequence joins TRBV2 and TRBJ1-5; D not certain. The germline gives CDR1 SNHLY, CDR2 FYNNEI. The CDR3 is 14 residues long. Trimming pared 4 bases from V and 0 bases from J, leaving 7 bases between. CDR3 region: CASSAGNSNQPQHF. The CDR3 DNA follows: TGTGCCAGCAGTGCCGGGAATAGCAATCAGCCCCAGCATTTT.

The V gene is TRBV12-3 or TRBV12-4, the J gene TRBJ1-1; D gene unclear. This CDR3 contains 13 residues. V lost 4 bases and J lost 0, with 6 bases in between. The CDR3: CASSSYLNTEAFF. The CDR3 nucleotides are TGTGCCAGCAGTTCCTACCTGAACACTGAAGCTTTCTTT.

This chain links TRBV27 with TRBJ1-1, with TRBD1 matching over 8 bases. This CDR3 comprises 14 residues. J gave up 6 bases and V 6 bases, and 9 bases lay outside the gene matches. Germline lookup yields CDR1 MNHEY and CDR2 SMNVEV (reference sequence). CDR3 loop: CASRPRGQIAEAFF. DNA for the CDR3: TGTGCCAGCAGGCCCAGGGGGCAGATCGCTGAAGCTTTCTTT.

The V gene is TRBV7-2, the J gene TRBJ2-7; 7 nucleotides align to TRBD2. The CDR3 sequence is 15 residues long. The junction had 7 bases not matched to a gene; V was cut back by 4 bases and J by 1 base. Germline CDR1 reads SGHTA; CDR2 reads FQGNSA. Written as DNA, the CDR3 is TGTGCCAGCAGCTCCCAGGGCGGGAGTTCCTACGAGCAGTACTTC. Translated: CASSSQGGSSYEQYF.

The chain carries TRBV27 and TRBJ2-1; D remains unclear. The CDR3 sequence is 15 residues long. V dropped 11 bases and J dropped 0 bases, with 17 bases sitting between them. Germline CDR1 reads MNHEY; CDR2 reads SMNVEV (reference sequence). CDR3 amino acids: CASRRHSFSYNEQFF. The CDR3 region has the DNA TGTGCCTCGCGTCGGCATTCTTTCTCCTACAATGAGCAGTTCTTC.

The chain carries TRBV15 and TRBJ2-5; D is possibly TRBD1 or TRBD2 (6 bases each). This CDR3 comprises 14 residues. The germline V gene has CDR1 LNHNV and CDR2 YYDKDF (reference sequence). Trimming stripped 3 bases from V and 9 bases from J, with 17 bases between. Here the CDR3 DNA reads TGTGCCACCAGCAGGCCAGGGTCGGGGGCCTCCCAGTACTTC. Protein: CATSRPGSGASQYF.

The chain links TRBV6-4 to TRBJ2-7, with D tentatively TRBD1 or TRBD2 (5 bases each). This CDR3 has 13 amino acids. Germline-derived CDR1 and CDR2 are MRHNA and SNTAGT. V shed 4 bases and J shed 6 bases, with 13 bases lying between them. The CDR3 DNA reads as TGTGCCAGCAGTGGAACATGGGGGTCCGAGCAGTACTTC. Its protein is CASSGTWGSEQYF.

V and J are TRBV7-9 and TRBJ2-3, with D unclear. Germline V CDR1 and CDR2: SEHNR, FQNEAQ (reference sequence). The CDR3 is 14 residues long. V was shortened by 0 bases and J by 0 bases, with 4 bases between the two germline ends. In DNA, the CDR3 is TGTGCCAGCAGCTTAGCTCAAAGCACAGATACGCAGTATTTT. Protein: CASSLAQSTDTQYF.

The chain recombines TRBV7-8 with TRBJ2-5; the match to TRBD2 covers 9 bases. Trimming removed 0 bases from V and 5 bases from J; junction bases left unmatched: 13. CDR3 length equals 18 residues. The germline gives CDR1 SGHVS, CDR2 FQNEAQ. This CDR3 is CASSLALLAGSLGETQYF. The DNA for the CDR3 is TGTGCCAGCAGCTTAGCGTTGCTAGCGGGGTCCTTAGGCGAGACCCAGTACTTC.

V usage is TRBV5-1 and J usage is TRBJ1-1; D call uncertain. The CDR3 has 14 residues. CDR1 is SGHRS, CDR2 YFSETQ, per germline. The V and J ends lost 6 bases and 5 bases respectively, with 17 bases between them. Written as DNA, the CDR3 is TGCGCCAGCAATTACGGGGAGCCGGGGACTGAAGCTTTCTTT. It yields the protein CASNYGEPGTEAFF.

Worth noting for this clone: This same CDR3 is encoded by further DNA sequences in the sample. The chain uses TRBV7-6 and TRBJ2-7; D is ambiguous. Germline CDR1 and CDR2: SGHVS and FNYEAQ. V was shortened by 5 bases and J by 3 bases, with 17 bases between the two germline ends. The CDR3 has 15 residues. DNA of the CDR3: TGTGCCAGCAGCATGACATCCTCCTCCAGCTACGAGCAGTACTTC. Protein: CASSMTSSSSYEQYF.

The J gene is TRBJ1-3, the V gene TRBV2; D might be TRBD1 (6 bases). Trimming stripped 5 bases from V and 0 bases from J, with 23 bases between. CDR3 size: 19 residues. The germline V gene encodes CDR1 SNHLY and CDR2 FYNNEI. The CDR3 DNA reads as TGTGCCAGCAGTTCAAAACCCCTGAACAGGGCTAACTCTGGAAACACCATATATTTT. It yields the protein CASSSKPLNRANSGNTIYF.